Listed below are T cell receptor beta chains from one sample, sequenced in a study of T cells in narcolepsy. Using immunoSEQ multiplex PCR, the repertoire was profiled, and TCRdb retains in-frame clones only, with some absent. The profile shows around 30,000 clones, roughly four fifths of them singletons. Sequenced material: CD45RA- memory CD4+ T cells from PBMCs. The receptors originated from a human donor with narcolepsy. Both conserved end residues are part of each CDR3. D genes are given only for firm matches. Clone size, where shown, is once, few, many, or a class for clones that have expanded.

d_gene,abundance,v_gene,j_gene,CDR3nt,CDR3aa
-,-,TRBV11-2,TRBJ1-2,TGTGCCAGCAGCTCCCCGGGCCGGGCCTGGGGCTACACCTTC,CASSSPGRAWGYTF
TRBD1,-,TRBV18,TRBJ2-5,TGTGCCAGCTCAGGGACAGGTAGTGAGACCCAGTACTTC,CASSGTGSETQYF
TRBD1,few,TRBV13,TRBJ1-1,TGTGCCAGCAGCTTAGACAGGGGGACTGAAGCTTTCTTT,CASSLDRGTEAFF
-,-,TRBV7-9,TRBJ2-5,TGTGCCAGCAGCTTAGCGGAGGGGGCAGAGACCCAGTACTTC,CASSLAEGAETQYF
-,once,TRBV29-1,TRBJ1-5,TGCAGCGTTGCCGGGGGGCAGGGGCAGCCCCAGCATTTT,CSVAGGQGQPQHF
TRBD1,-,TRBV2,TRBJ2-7,TGTGCCAGCAGTTCCCGGACAGGGGGGCTTGGAGAGCAGTACTTC,CASSSRTGGLGEQYF
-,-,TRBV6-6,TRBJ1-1,TGTGCCAGCAGTTACTCGATGGACACTGAAGCTTTCTTT,CASSYSMDTEAFF
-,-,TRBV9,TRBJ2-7,TGTGCCAGCAGCGTAGATTCTGGGCGCGAGCAGTACTTC,CASSVDSGREQYF
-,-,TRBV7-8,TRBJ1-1,TGTGCCAGCAGCCAAAACGCGAACACTGAAGCTTTCTTT,CASSQNANTEAFF
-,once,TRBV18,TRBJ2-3,TGTGCCAGCTCACCCCGCCCGCCCTCTAGCACAGATACGCAGTATTTT,CASSPRPPSSTDTQYF
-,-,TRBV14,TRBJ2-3,TGTGCCAGCAGCCAAGGTCCAGGGTTGATAGATACGCAGTATTTT,CASSQGPGLIDTQYF
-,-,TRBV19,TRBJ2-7,TGTGCCAGTAGTGTCTCTCTGGGGGGCTCCTACGAGCAGTACTTC,CASSVSLGGSYEQYF
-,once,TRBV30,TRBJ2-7,TGTGCCTGGGACAGAGACTACGAGCAGTACTTC,CAWDRDYEQYF
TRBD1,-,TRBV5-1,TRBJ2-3,TGCGCCAGCAGCCGGGGACAGGGCCTTTCCACAGATACGCAGTATTTT,CASSRGQGLSTDTQYF
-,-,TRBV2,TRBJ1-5,TGTGCCAGCAGCTCCAACATAAGAGGGCAGCCCCAGCATTTT,CASSSNIRGQPQHF
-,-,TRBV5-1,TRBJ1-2,TGCGCCAGCAGCTCGGAGGGGGGCGCGTTAAATGGCTACACCTTC,CASSSEGGALNGYTF
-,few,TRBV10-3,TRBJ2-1,TGTGCCATCAGTGAGTCCACTGGGAATGAGCAGTTCTTC,CAISESTGNEQFF
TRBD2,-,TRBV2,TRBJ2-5,TGTGCCAGCGAACTAGCGGGGGGGCCCGAGACCCAGTACTTC,CASELAGGPETQYF
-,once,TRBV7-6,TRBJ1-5,TGTGCCAGCAGCTTAGGCAGGGTGCAGCCCCAGCATTTT,CASSLGRVQPQHF
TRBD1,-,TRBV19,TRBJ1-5,TGTGCCAGTAGCAATGGAGGACAGGGAAGACAGCCCCAGCATTTT,CASSNGGQGRQPQHF
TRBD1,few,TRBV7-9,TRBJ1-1,TGTGCCAGCAGGACGACAGGGGAAGCTTTCTTT,CASRTTGEAFF
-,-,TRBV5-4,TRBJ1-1,TGTGCCAGCAGCTTGGGACAACAAAACACTGAAGCTTTCTTT,CASSLGQQNTEAFF
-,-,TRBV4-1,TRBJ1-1,TGCGCCAGCAGCCAAGAGGATTGGGGGAACACTGAAGCTTTCTTT,CASSQEDWGNTEAFF
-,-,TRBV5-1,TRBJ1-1,TGCGCCAGCAGCTTGGAAGAGACAGAAAAAGAAGCTTTCTTT,CASSLEETEKEAFF
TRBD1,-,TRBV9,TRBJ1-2,TGTGCCAGCAGCCAAAACAGGGGGCCCCTATATGGCTACACCTTC,CASSQNRGPLYGYTF
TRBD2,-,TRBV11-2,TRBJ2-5,TGTGCCAGCAGCTTAGTTCCGGGACCGAGCGGGAAGACCCAGTACTTC,CASSLVPGPSGKTQYF
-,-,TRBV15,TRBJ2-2,TGTGCCACCAGCAGGTTCCAGGGCAACACCGGGGAGCTGTTTTTT,CATSRFQGNTGELFF